The subject of this entry is one T cell receptor (beta chain). Its target is unknown. Libraries were prepared by immunoSEQ multiplex PCR; TCRdb keeps only in-frame clonotypes and omits some of them. The repertoire consists of around 35,000 clones, with roughly 84% occurring once and the leading ten covering around 1.8%. These data originate in a study of Siglec-9 on CD8 T cells in melanoma. Study-level results: In melanoma tumors, a Siglec-9-marked effector memory CD8+ subset reportedly appeared to accumulate.

Looked up from germline, CDR1 is SGHDT and CDR2 is YYEEEE. The CDR3 has 15 residues. V was clipped by 2 bases and J by 4 bases, with 13 bases between them. This clonotype originated in a human donor in good health. Sequenced: Siglec-9- CD8+ T cells sorted from blood. The chain carries TRBV5-6 and TRBJ2-1, with D tentatively TRBD2 (6 bases). CDR3 DNA sequence: TGTGCCAGCAGCTTCCTTACCGGGACTTACAATGAGCAGTTCTTC. Translated, it gives CASSFLTGTYNEQFF.